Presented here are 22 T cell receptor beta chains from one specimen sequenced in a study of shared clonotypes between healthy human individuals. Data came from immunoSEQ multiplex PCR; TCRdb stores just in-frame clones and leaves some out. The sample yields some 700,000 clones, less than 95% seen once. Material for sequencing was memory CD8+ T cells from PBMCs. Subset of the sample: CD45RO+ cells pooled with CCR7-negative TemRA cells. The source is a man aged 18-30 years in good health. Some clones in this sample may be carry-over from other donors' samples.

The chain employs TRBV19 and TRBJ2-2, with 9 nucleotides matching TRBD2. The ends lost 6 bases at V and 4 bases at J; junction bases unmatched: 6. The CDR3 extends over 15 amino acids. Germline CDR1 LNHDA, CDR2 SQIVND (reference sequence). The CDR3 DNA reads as TGTGCCAGTAGGGGGACTAGCTGGATCACCGGGGAGCTGTTTTTT. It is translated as CASRGTSWITGELFF.

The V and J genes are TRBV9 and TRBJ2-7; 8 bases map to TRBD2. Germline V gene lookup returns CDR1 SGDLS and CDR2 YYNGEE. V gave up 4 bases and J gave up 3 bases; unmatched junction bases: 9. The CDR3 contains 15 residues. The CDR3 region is CASSYGTRGNYEQYF. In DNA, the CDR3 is TGTGCCAGCAGCTACGGGACTAGGGGAAACTACGAGCAGTACTTC. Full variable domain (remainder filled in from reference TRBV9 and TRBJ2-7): DSGVTQTPKHLITATGQRVTLRCSPRSGDLSVYWYQQSLDQGLQFLIQYYNGEERAKGNILERFSAQQFPDLHSELNLSSLELGDSALYFCASSYGTRGNYEQYFGPGTRLTVT.

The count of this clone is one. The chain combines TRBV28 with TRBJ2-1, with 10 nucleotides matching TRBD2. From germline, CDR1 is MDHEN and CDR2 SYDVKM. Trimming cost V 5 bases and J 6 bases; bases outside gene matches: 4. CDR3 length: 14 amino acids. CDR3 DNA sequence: TGTGCCAGCAGTCCGAGCGGGAGGGTCAATGAGCAGTTCTTC. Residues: CASSPSGRVNEQFF. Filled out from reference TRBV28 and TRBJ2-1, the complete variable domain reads DVKVTQSSRYLVKRTGEKVFLECVQDMDHENMFWYRQDPGLGLRLIYFSYDVKMKEKGDIPEGYSVSREKKERFSLILESASTNQTSMYLCASSPSGRVNEQFFGPGTRLTVL.

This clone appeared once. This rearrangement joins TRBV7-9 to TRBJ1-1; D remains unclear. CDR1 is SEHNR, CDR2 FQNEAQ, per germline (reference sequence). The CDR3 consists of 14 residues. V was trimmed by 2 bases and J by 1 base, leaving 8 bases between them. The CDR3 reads CASSLRPENTEAFF. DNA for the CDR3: TGTGCCAGCAGCTTACGTCCAGAGAACACTGAAGCTTTCTTT. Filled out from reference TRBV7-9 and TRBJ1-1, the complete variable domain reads DTGVSQNPRHKITKRGQNVTFRCDPISEHNRLYWYRQTLGQGPEFLTYFQNEAQLEKSRLLSDRFSAERPKGSFSTLEIQRTEQGDSAMYLCASSLRPENTEAFFGQGTRLTVV.

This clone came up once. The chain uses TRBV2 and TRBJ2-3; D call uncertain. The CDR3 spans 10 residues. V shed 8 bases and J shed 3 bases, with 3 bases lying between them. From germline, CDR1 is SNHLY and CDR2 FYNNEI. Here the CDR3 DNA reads TGTGCCAGCCTTACAGATACGCAGTATTTT. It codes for CASLTDTQYF. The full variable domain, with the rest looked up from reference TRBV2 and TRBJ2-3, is EPEVTQTPSHQVTQMGQEVILRCVPISNHLYFYWYRQILGQKVEFLVSFYNNEISEKSEIFDDQFSVERPDGSNFTLKIRSTKLEDSAMYFCASLTDTQYFGPGTRLTVL.

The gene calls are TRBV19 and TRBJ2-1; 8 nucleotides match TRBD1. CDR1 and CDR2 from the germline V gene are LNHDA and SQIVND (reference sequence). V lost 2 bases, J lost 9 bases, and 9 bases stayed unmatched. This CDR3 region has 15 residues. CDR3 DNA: TGTGCCAGTAGTATAATCGGACAGGGAGGCGGTGAGCAGTTCTTC. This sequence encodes CASSIIGQGGGEQFF.

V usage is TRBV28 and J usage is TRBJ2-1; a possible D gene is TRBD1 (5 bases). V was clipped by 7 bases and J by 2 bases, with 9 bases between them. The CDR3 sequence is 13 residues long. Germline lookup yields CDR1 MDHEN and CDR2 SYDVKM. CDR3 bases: TGTGCCAGCACTAGGGGCACCTACAATGAGCAGTTCTTC. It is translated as CASTRGTYNEQFF.

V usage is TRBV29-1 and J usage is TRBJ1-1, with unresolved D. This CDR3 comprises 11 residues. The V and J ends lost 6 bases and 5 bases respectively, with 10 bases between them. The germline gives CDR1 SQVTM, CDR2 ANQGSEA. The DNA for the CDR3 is TGCAGCGTCCTCTCTGGGACTGAAGCTTTCTTT. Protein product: CSVLSGTEAFF.

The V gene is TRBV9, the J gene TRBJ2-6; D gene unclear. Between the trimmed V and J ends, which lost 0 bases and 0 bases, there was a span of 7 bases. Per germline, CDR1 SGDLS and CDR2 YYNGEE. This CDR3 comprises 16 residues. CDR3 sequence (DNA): TGTGCCAGCAGCGTAGCTACCCGCTCTGGGGCCAACGTCCTGACTTTC. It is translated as CASSVATRSGANVLTF.

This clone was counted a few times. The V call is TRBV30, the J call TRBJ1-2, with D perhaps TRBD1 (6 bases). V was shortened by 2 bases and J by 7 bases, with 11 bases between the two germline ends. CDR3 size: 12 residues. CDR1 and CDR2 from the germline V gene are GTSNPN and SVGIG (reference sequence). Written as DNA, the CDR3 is TGTGCCTGGAGTTCCAGACAGGTTGGCTACACCTTC. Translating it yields CAWSSRQVGYTF.

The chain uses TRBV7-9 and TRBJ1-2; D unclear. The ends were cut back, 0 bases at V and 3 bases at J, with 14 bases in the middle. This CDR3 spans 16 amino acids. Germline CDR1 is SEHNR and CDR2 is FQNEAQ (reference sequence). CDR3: CASSLAPKNSDYGYTF. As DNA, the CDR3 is TGTGCCAGCAGCTTAGCACCGAAAAACTCGGACTATGGCTACACCTTC.

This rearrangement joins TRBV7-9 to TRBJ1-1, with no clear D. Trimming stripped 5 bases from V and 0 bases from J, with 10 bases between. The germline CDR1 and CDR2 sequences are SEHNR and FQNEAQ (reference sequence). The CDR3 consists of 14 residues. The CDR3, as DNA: TGTGCCAGCAGCCCCCTAGCCATGAACACTGAAGCTTTCTTT. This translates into CASSPLAMNTEAFF.

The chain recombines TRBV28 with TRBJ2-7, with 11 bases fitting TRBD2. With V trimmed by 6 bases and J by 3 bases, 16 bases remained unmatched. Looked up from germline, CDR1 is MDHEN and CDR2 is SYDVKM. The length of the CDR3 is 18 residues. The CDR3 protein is CASRLGAISGRAIYEQYF. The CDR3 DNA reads TGTGCCAGCAGACTAGGGGCGATTAGCGGGAGGGCAATCTACGAGCAGTACTTC.

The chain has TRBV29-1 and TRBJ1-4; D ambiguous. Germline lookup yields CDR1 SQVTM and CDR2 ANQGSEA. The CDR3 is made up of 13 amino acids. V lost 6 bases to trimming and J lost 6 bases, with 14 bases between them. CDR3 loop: CSVIPEWDEKLFF. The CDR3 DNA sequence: TGCAGCGTAATCCCGGAATGGGATGAAAAACTGTTTTTT.

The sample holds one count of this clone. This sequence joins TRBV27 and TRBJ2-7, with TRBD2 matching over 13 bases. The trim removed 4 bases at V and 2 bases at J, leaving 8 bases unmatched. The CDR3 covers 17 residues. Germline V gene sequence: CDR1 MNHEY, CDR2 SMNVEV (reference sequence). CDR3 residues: CASSSPGTSGKTYEQYF. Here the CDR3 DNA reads TGTGCCAGCAGTTCCCCGGGGACTAGCGGGAAAACCTACGAGCAGTACTTC.

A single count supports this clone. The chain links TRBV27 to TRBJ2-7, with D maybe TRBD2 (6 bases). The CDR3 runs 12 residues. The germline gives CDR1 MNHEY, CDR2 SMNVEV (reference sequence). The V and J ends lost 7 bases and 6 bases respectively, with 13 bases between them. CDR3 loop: CASNPRTTEQYF. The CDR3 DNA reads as TGTGCCAGCAACCCTAGGACTACCGAGCAGTACTTC.

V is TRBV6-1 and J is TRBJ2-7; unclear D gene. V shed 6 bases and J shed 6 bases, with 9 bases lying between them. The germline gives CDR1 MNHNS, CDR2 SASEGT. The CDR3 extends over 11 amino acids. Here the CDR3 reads CASRLFGEQYF. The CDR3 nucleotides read TGTGCCAGCAGGCTATTCGGCGAGCAGTACTTC.

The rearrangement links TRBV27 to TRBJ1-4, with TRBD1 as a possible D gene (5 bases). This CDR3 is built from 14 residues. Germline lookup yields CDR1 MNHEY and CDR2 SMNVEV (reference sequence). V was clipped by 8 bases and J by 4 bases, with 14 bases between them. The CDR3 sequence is CASVFRDGNEKLFF. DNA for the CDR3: TGTGCCAGCGTCTTCCGGGACGGTAATGAAAAACTGTTTTTT.

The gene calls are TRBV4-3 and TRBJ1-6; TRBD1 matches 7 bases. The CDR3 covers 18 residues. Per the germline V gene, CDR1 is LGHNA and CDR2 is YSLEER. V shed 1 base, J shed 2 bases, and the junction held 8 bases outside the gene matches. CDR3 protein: CASSQGLGQVPYNSPLHF. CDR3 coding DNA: TGCGCCAGCAGCCAAGGTCTAGGACAGGTCCCCTATAATTCACCCCTCCACTTT.

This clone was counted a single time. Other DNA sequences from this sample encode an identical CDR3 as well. For the CDR3, the DNA is TGTGCCAGCAGTTTCGGGACAGGAACGGGAGAGCAGTACTTC. Protein sequence: CASSFGTGTGEQYF. The rearrangement uses TRBV27 and TRBJ2-7; 8 nucleotides line up with TRBD1. CDR1 is MNHEY, CDR2 SMNVEV, per germline (reference sequence). Trimming cost V 3 bases and J 7 bases; bases outside gene matches: 8. CDR3 length: 14 residues.

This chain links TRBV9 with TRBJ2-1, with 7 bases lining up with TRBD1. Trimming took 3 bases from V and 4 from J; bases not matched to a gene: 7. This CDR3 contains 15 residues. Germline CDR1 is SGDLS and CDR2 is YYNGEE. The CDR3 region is CASSALQGIYNEQFF. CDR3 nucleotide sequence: TGTGCCAGCAGCGCCCTACAGGGGATTTACAATGAGCAGTTCTTC.

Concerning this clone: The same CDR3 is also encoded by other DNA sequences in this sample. The CDR3 sequence is CASSLEGGSYNEQFF. CDR3 in DNA: TGTGCCAGCAGCTTAGAGGGGGGCTCCTACAATGAGCAGTTCTTC. The V call is TRBV7-9, the J call TRBJ2-1; the D call may be TRBD1 or TRBD2 (6 bases each). Trimming removed 1 base at V and 0 bases at J, with 7 bases between. This CDR3 region has 15 residues. CDR1 SEHNR and CDR2 FQNEAQ come from the germline V gene (reference sequence).